This section outlines one T cell receptor beta chain sequence together with its context. Its recognized antigen is unknown. No clone much larger than this one lies a single base away; base qualities are absent. Stable Graves' hyperthyroidism was defined as no progression to ophthalmopathy during 18 months of follow-up. Hyperthyroidism patients were newly diagnosed, with disease duration under 2 months, and aged 18 to 65 years. Patients with uncontrolled infections, other autoimmune diseases, pregnancy or lactation were excluded. Diagnoses were established on the basis of clinical symptoms, serum thyroxine and TRAb, thyroid ultrasound, and orbital computed tomography. PBMCs were isolated from roughly 10 ml of fresh peripheral blood by Ficoll-Paque density gradient centrifugation. Total RNA was extracted with Trizol reagent, and quality was checked on an Agilent 2100 Bioanalyzer. The sample belongs to a study of T cells in Graves' hyperthyroidism and ophthalmopathy (dated by TCRdb to between 2018 and 2020). In the study overall: Peripheral blood samples were taken at initial diagnosis, before any treatment was given. To identify distinguishing TCR V-J signatures, a discovery cohort of 90 to 100 patients was used, comprising 43 with Graves' ophthalmopathy and under 60 with stable Graves' hyperthyroidism. An independent validation cohort of around 20 hyperthyroidism patients and roughly 16 patients who later progressed to ophthalmopathy tested prospective prediction of ophthalmopathy. For training and testing, the 100 or so patients in the discovery cohort were randomly divided in a 7:3 ratio. In addition, the study compared T-cell repertoires in thyroid tissue and in blood from several Graves' hyperthyroidism patients. Following sampling, methimazole starting at 30 mg daily was given to hyperthyroidism patients, and high-dose intravenous methylprednisolone was given to ophthalmopathy patients. The paper describes TCR Vbeta CDR3 sequencing of around 130 peripheral blood samples, made up of roughly 45 ophthalmopathy patients, over 70 hyperthyroidism patients and around 17 progressor patients.

TCR beta CDR3 regions were amplified from RNA transcripts. The TCR CDR3 was subjected to a first round of RT-PCR using the HTBI primer set and the Qiagen OneStep RT-PCR kit. Libraries were constructed in a second round of multiplex PCR, after which size selection and purification were carried out. Paired-end sequencing of the libraries was performed with 100 bp reads on an Illumina HiSeq2000. Regarding the original processing steps: SOAPnuke was used to process the raw data, throwing out any read that contained adapters or uncalled bases, had a mean Phred below 15, or lacked an exact constant-primer or identifier match. High-quality paired reads were merged with COPE v1.2.5, and unique nucleotide sequences were defined as clonotypes. Clonotypes were aligned to IMGT TRBV, TRBD and TRBJ reference segments using MiTCR v1.1. Only V-J combinations with frequency above 0.0001, covering 99.2% of repertoires, were analysed. The TCS score was defined as F50 (clonal expansion) divided by E x V (chaos), with BLOSUM62-based TCRdist calculated between CDR3 peptides within each V-J. Welch's t-statistics and random forest reduced around 510 V-J features to some 14, which were used in a naive Bayes classifier (R e1071). TCRdb took the public reads, trimmed them with fastp at Q25, ran MiXCR for clone calling and kept in-frame beta chains. Identical CDR3 proteins give one entry, which carries the most common genes and DNA. What appears here as the V and J calls and clone size reflects TCRdb's work, not the paper's. Here the sample has around 450,000 distinct CDR3 sequences; 15% to 17% occur a single time. The biggest ten clones account for around 7.3% of the sample.

Sequences LGHNA (CDR1) and YNFKEQ (CDR2) are obtained from the germline V gene. The V and J ends are trimmed by 0 bases and 4 bases, leaving 21 bases between them. The CDR3 measures 18 amino acids from cysteine to phenylalanine. Only the CDR3 part of the read is kept: 54 bases, read in frame from the first base. The paper as a whole reports these results and caveats: In validation, the model predicted progression to ophthalmopathy with over 65% sensitivity and over 72% specificity, a median of 6.5 months before onset. Blood samples also contained most of the expanded thyroid clonotypes (frequency above 0.001), which suggests that blood repertoires may reflect thyroid immune responses. In cross-validation, a model built on a 13 V-J signature told ophthalmopathy apart from stable hyperthyroidism with roughly 87% sensitivity and roughly 83% specificity, and in testing the same model reached 80%/75%. Sample size was not statistically predetermined, and investigators were not blinded to group allocation.

Source material: blood. The receptor's source is a woman in her late teens or twenties with Graves' hyperthyroidism. Recombination joined TRBV4-2 with TRBJ2-5; a tentative D match to TRBD1 spans 5 bases. The CDR3: CASSQDLYRGAEGETQYF. The bases are TGTGCCAGCAGCCAAGATCTGTACCGTGGGGCCGAAGGAGAGACCCAGTACTTC.